This T cell receptor (beta chain) was found in a study of Ad26.COV2.S vaccination and SARS-CoV-2 variants. General study findings and limits: After vaccination, reports described spike-specific CD8+ and CD4+ T cell responses as showing substantial breadth. Breadth measured for non-spike TCRs was similar across vaccine and placebo recipients.

The V end was cut by 2 bases, the J end by 4 bases, with 7 bases between. The CDR3 contains 13 residues. Germline-derived CDR1 and CDR2 are SGHDN and FVKESK. TCRdb's table, derived via immunoSEQ multiplex PCR, lists solely in-frame clones and lacks some. Among 400,000 to 450,000 clones listed, around 90% were seen once. With regard to this clone: Its cognate antigen is unknown.

Treatment indicated: around 19 received Ad26.COV2.S at low or high dose, single or two shots; a few received placebo; per-sample allocation not given. After the first vaccine or placebo injection, samples were drawn on day 63. At a Boston site, the person donating was an adult of 18-55 years. J is TRBJ2-3 and V is TRBV14, with D unclear. The receptor's source is a person between 18 and 59 years old who received the Ad26.COV2.S COVID-19 vaccine or a placebo. The sequencing used peripheral blood, collected in a trial of Ad26.COV2.S vaccine versus placebo. CDR3 nucleotide sequence: TGTGCCAGCAGCCAAAGGCAAGCAGATACGCAGTATTTT. It translates to CASSQRQADTQYF. Full variable domain (remainder filled in from reference TRBV14 and TRBJ2-3): EAGVTQFPSHSVIEKGQTVTLRCDPISGHDNLYWYRRVMGKEIKFLLHFVKESKQDESGMPNNRFLAERTGGTYSTLKVQPAELEDSGVYFCASSQRQADTQYFGPGTRLTVL.